This T cell receptor beta chain emerged from a study of PD-L1 blockade in urothelial cancer. The wider study: Patients with male sex and bladder-origin urothelial cancer accounted for twenty-five of 29 enrolled.

The repertoire was sequenced with immunoSEQ multiplex PCR; TCRdb's copy has only in-frame clones and lacks some. Of more than 90,000 clones detected, around nine tenths appear once; the ten largest clones hold 1.5% to 2%. Described time point: pretreatment peripheral blood. The V end lost 5 bases, the J end lost 1 base, and 6 bases lay between the germline ends. Germline loops: CDR1 SGHRS, CDR2 YFSETQ. The CDR3 extends over 12 amino acids. Specimen: PBMCs, collected around atezolizumab (anti-PD-L1) treatment. The chain recombines TRBV5-1 with TRBJ2-5; D uncertain. This receptor was taken from a man in his sixties with urothelial cancer. The CDR3 DNA sequence: TGCGCCAGCAGAATAGTCCAAGAGACCCAGTACTTC. Translating gives CASRIVQETQYF.